This passage covers 15 T cell receptor beta chains from one sample sequenced in a study of technical replicates of blood from a few donors. Only in-frame clones appear in the TCRdb table, and some are missing; sequencing was by immunoSEQ multiplex PCR. The sample records tens of thousands of clones, approximately 96% being singletons. The sequenced material came from T cells isolated from PBMCs. These receptors were obtained from a human donor in good health.

This chain uses TRBV4-1 with TRBJ1-5, with 9 positions matching TRBD1. The CDR3 contains 16 residues. Germline V lookup: CDR1 MGHRA, CDR2 YSYEKL. J was trimmed by 5 bases and V by 4 bases; bases with no gene match: 9. This chain's CDR3 is CASSLIWDRVDQPQHF. Written as DNA, the CDR3 is TGCGCCAGCAGCCTCATCTGGGACAGGGTCGATCAGCCCCAGCATTTT.

The chain couples TRBV5-6 to TRBJ1-2; no definite D call. Trimming shortened V by 2 bases and J by 6 bases, and 17 bases separated the two germline ends. The CDR3 length is 15 residues. Germline CDR1 SGHDT, CDR2 YYEEEE. The CDR3 loop reads CASSFYQASLDGYTF. The CDR3 DNA follows: TGTGCCAGCAGCTTTTATCAGGCCAGCTTAGATGGCTACACCTTC.

CDR3 nucleotide sequence: TGTGCCAGCTCACCAGTAACTATCGTTAGGACAGTCCCCTACGAGCAGTACTTC. This gives the protein CASSPVTIVRTVPYEQYF. The chain is built from TRBV18 and TRBJ2-7, with a weak D call TRBD1 (6 bases). V was cut by 2 bases and J by 2 bases, with 22 bases left in between. The CDR3 has 18 residues. Germline assignment: CDR1 KGHSH and CDR2 LQKENI.

This chain uses TRBV5-4 with TRBJ2-7, with 8 bases matching TRBD2. The trim removed 0 bases at V and 3 bases at J, leaving 5 bases unmatched. CDR3 length equals 15 residues. Germline values: CDR1 SGHNT, CDR2 YYREEE (reference sequence). CDR3 in DNA: TGTGCCAGCAGCTTGGGGGCTAGCGGGCTCTACGAGCAGTACTTC. Amino acids: CASSLGASGLYEQYF.

The chain links TRBV5-8 to TRBJ2-3, with 13 bases identical to TRBD2. Unmatched junction bases numbered 11, after V lost 4 bases and J lost 3 bases. Germline V lookup: CDR1 SGHTS, CDR2 YDEGEE. The CDR3 has 18 residues. The CDR3 DNA reads as TGTGCCAGCAGCCCAGGACTAGCGGGGGCCCGCTGGACAGATACGCAGTATTTT. Translated, it gives CASSPGLAGARWTDTQYF. Variable domain in full (rest from reference TRBV5-8 and TRBJ2-3): EAGVTQSPTHLIKTRGQQATLRCSPISGHTSVYWYQQALGLGLQFLLWYDEGEERNRGNFPPRFSGRQFPNYSSELNVNALELEDSALYLCASSPGLAGARWTDTQYFGPGTRLTVL.

Written as DNA, the CDR3 is TGTGCCAGCTCCTCCCCCGGGGGGGGTCGGTACGAGCAGTACTTC. This sequence encodes CASSSPGGGRYEQYF. The gene calls are TRBV6-6 and TRBJ2-7, with 8 nucleotides matching TRBD2. CDR1 MNHNY and CDR2 SVGAGI come from the germline V gene (reference sequence). With V trimmed by 8 bases and J by 4 bases, 13 bases remained unmatched. This CDR3 region has 15 residues.

The J gene is TRBJ2-3, the V gene TRBV11-3; 8 bases are shared with TRBD1. The CDR3 covers 15 residues. The V gene's germline CDR1 is SGHNT and CDR2 YENEEA. The trim removed 5 bases at V and 5 bases at J, leaving 9 bases unmatched. The CDR3 reads CASSPGRGRGDTQYF. In nucleotides, the CDR3 is TGTGCCAGCAGCCCCGGCAGGGGGCGCGGAGATACGCAGTATTTT.

V usage is TRBV19 and J usage is TRBJ1-4; the D gene is possibly TRBD1 (6 bases). Germline assignment: CDR1 LNHDA and CDR2 SQIVND (reference sequence). This CDR3 has 14 residues. Between the trimmed V and J ends, which lost 7 bases and 0 bases, there was a span of 9 bases. The CDR3 coding sequence is TGTGCCAGTACTCGGACAGCAACTAATGAAAAACTGTTTTTT. This sequence encodes CASTRTATNEKLFF. Full variable domain (outside the CDR3, taken from reference TRBV19 and TRBJ1-4): DGGITQSPKYLFRKEGQNVTLSCEQNLNHDAMYWYRQDPGQGLRLIYYSQIVNDFQKGDIAEGYSVSREKKESFPLTVTSAQKNPTAFYLCASTRTATNEKLFFGSGTQLSVL.

This chain's CDR3 is CASSQQGYEQYF. In DNA form, the CDR3 reads TGTGCCAGCAGCCAACAGGGCTACGAGCAGTACTTC. This chain uses TRBV11-3 with TRBJ2-7; the D gene is possibly TRBD1 (6 bases). CDR1 and CDR2 (germline): SGHNT, YENEEA. V dropped 5 bases and J dropped 3 bases, with 8 bases sitting between them. This CDR3 region has 12 residues.

J is TRBJ2-7 and V is TRBV27; D is perhaps TRBD2 (5 bases). The germline V gene has CDR1 MNHEY and CDR2 SMNVEV (reference sequence). Trimming removed 8 bases at V and 0 bases at J, with 17 bases between. The CDR3 spans 15 residues. CDR3 protein: CASRLGPGSSYEQYF. For the CDR3, the DNA is TGTGCCAGCCGCCTAGGCCCGGGGAGCTCCTACGAGCAGTACTTC.

The chain couples TRBV5-4 to TRBJ2-4, with TRBD1 identical over 7 bases. The V segment lost 4 bases and the J segment 0 bases; nucleotides outside the gene matches: 7. The CDR3 has 16 residues. Looked up from germline, CDR1 is SGHNT and CDR2 is YYREEE (reference sequence). The CDR3 here is CASSPGTALAKNIQYF. As DNA, the CDR3 is TGTGCCAGCAGCCCGGGGACAGCTTTAGCCAAAAACATTCAGTACTTC. Based on the CDR3 plus reference TRBV5-4 and TRBJ2-4, the full variable domain is ETGVTQSPTHLIKTRGQQVTLRCSSQSGHNTVSWYQQALGQGPQFIFQYYREEENGRGNFPPRFSGLQFPNYSSELNVNALELDDSALYLCASSPGTALAKNIQYFGAGTRLSVL.

This rearrangement joins TRBV25-1 to TRBJ1-1; TRBD1 aligns across 9 bases. The CDR3 is 15 amino acids. Germline CDR1 and CDR2: MGHDK and SYGVNS. Trimming took 5 bases from V and 11 from J; bases not matched to a gene: 15. This CDR3 reads CASSLISQGAGGAFF. The CDR3 coding sequence is TGTGCCAGCAGTCTGATCTCACAGGGGGCCGGTGGGGCTTTCTTT.

This clone was counted once. This chain uses TRBV5-1 with TRBJ1-1, with 9 bases matching TRBD1. The CDR3 contains 11 residues. Per germline, CDR1 SGHRS and CDR2 YFSETQ. V was clipped by 0 bases and J by 14 bases; unmatched bases: 2. The CDR3 DNA is TGCGCCAGCAGCTTGGGGGACAGGGCGTTCTTT. Its translation is CASSLGDRAFF.

The chain employs TRBV25-1 and TRBJ1-2, with D maybe TRBD1 (6 bases). Germline V gene sequence: CDR1 MGHDK, CDR2 SYGVNS. The CDR3 has 15 amino acids. V gave up 3 bases and J gave up 5 bases, with 16 bases separating them. The CDR3 nucleotides read TGTGCCAGCAGTGATCCTGGCGGCAGGGGTTATGGCTACACCTTC. Its protein is CASSDPGGRGYGYTF.

V gene TRBV2 combines with J gene TRBJ1-2, with 8 nucleotides matching TRBD1. V lost 1 base, J lost 8 bases, and 3 bases stayed unmatched. This CDR3 region has 13 residues. Germline CDR1 SNHLY, CDR2 FYNNEI. The CDR3 loop is CASSEGRGRGYTF. The CDR3 coding sequence is TGTGCCAGCAGTGAAGGCAGGGGGCGAGGCTACACCTTC.